The present T cell receptor beta chain was sequenced within a study of shared clonotypes between healthy human individuals. As for the study in general: The donor pool was made up of a couple of women and three men aged 18 to 49. Study-level points and caveats: Read depth was anticipated to influence clonotype sharing among donors.

The test was conducted at deep level. Each subset's genomic DNA was shared equally among a number of immunoSEQ plates. Measured with immunoSEQ multiplex PCR; TCRdb has only the in-frame clones, and not every one. Seen here are 550,000 to 650,000 clones, roughly 96% observed once, and the top ten hold roughly 0.1%. This CDR3 contains 14 residues. Naive CD8 cells, CD45RO-negative and positively selected for CCR7, excluded terminally differentiated effector memory CD45RA+ cells. This clone has just one count. The antigen is unknown. The receptor comes from a woman under 40 in good health. This chain joins TRBV1 and TRBJ2-7; TRBD2, the table's D call, was not compared with the DNA. TRBV1 is given as a pseudogene. Sequencing input: naive CD8+ T cells sorted from blood. CDR3 coding DNA: TGCACCAGCAGCCAAGCGGGGGGCCCCTACGAGCAGTACTTC. This sequence encodes CTSSQAGGPYEQYF.